This TCR beta chain was identified in a study of radiation and T cells in renal cell carcinoma. Study summary: Nephrectomy followed 15 Gy stereotactic body radiation by 4 weeks. Findings and caveats of the study: Pretreatment tumor biopsies were lacking, so baseline clonotypes are unknown. From baseline, blood top tumor clonotypes peaked at 2 weeks post-radiation.

The CDR3 runs 15 residues. Germline CDR1 reads LNHDA; CDR2 reads SQIVND (reference sequence). V dropped 4 bases and J dropped 1 base, with 8 bases sitting between them. The table came from immunoSEQ multiplex PCR; TCRdb's copy has only in-frame clones and leaves some out. The sample yields about 130,000 clones, 75% to 85% seen once. A note on this clone: Its cognate antigen is unknown.

As to time point: blood 2 weeks post-SBRT. The sample's treatment: 15 Gy SBRT to primary tumor, nephrectomy 4 weeks later. After SBRT, blood was collected at 2 and 4 weeks, plus baseline. This chain uses TRBV19 with TRBJ2-6, with D perhaps assigned TRBD1 or TRBD2 (6 bases each). The material was blood, obtained from a patient whose treatment included radiotherapy and nephrectomy. The source of this sequence is an older woman with renal cell carcinoma. The CDR3 loop reads CASSRGGSGANVLTF. The CDR3 DNA follows: TGTGCCAGTAGTAGAGGGGGGTCTGGGGCCAACGTCCTGACTTTC.